The 26 T cell receptor beta chains given below trace back to one sample, sequenced in a study of cytomegalovirus exposure and HLA in healthy donors. The PCR contained 60 Vbeta and 13 Jbeta primers. Assay: immunoSEQ multiplex PCR; the TCRdb copy retains only in-frame clones and omits some. The sample records around 190,000 clones, about 77% being singletons. Sequences were obtained from PBMCs. The receptors here all came from a woman in her 30s in good health and CMV-seronegative.

The chain joins TRBV5-1 to TRBJ1-3; perhaps TRBD1 as D (6 bases). This CDR3 is 15 amino acids long. Germline CDR1 and CDR2: SGHRS and YFSETQ. V was pared by 7 bases and J by 2 bases, with 16 bases between. Here the CDR3 reads CASSRGAGTGNTIYF. The CDR3 nucleotides read TGCGCCAGCTCCCGGGGGGCAGGGACTGGAAACACCATATATTTT.

The rearrangement joins TRBV6-1 to TRBJ2-1, with 9 bases matching TRBD2. The germline V gene encodes CDR1 MNHNS and CDR2 SASEGT. V dropped 4 bases and J dropped 8; count of bases not matched to a gene: 9. This CDR3 comprises 15 residues. CDR3 coding DNA: TGTGCCAGCAGTGTGATAGCGGGAGAAACGGATGAGCAGTTCTTC. This encodes CASSVIAGETDEQFF.

This clone appeared once. Here the CDR3 DNA reads TGCGCCAGCAGCTTCGGGACAGGGGAAGAAAGTGGGACCCAGTACTTC. Protein product: CASSFGTGEESGTQYF. The chain links TRBV5-1 to TRBJ2-5, with 10 bases aligning to TRBD1. The CDR3 covers 16 residues. V lost 2 bases to trimming and J lost 7 bases; unmatched junction nucleotides: 11. Germline V CDR1 and CDR2: SGHRS, YFSETQ.

The gene calls are TRBV14 and TRBJ1-2; 7 bases align to TRBD1. The CDR3 extends over 19 amino acids. Germline lookup yields CDR1 SGHDN and CDR2 FVKESK. J gave up 2 bases and V 0 bases, and 15 bases lay outside the gene matches. CDR3 DNA: TGTGCCAGCAGCCAAGATGCTCGACAGGGCGCTCACTCCAACTATGGCTACACCTTC. It specifies CASSQDARQGAHSNYGYTF.

As concerns this clone: One end of the junction fails to match germline, which may point to a read error. CDR3 loop: CATSLSRGEGLHF. The CDR3 DNA is TGTGCCACCAGCCTAAGCCGTGGGGAGGGCCTCCACTTC. The J gene is TRBJ2-5, the V gene TRBV15; 7 nucleotides agree with TRBD2. The CDR3 sequence is 13 residues long. Germline assignment: CDR1 LNHNV and CDR2 YYDKDF (reference sequence).

The V and J genes are TRBV6-5 and TRBJ2-3; TRBD2 matches 8 bases. The germline V gene has CDR1 MNHEY and CDR2 SVGAGI. V shed 7 bases and J 4 bases; nucleotides not matched to a gene: 4. The CDR3 is 13 amino acids. CDR3 coding DNA: TGTGCCAGCATACCGGGGGGGGCAGATACGCAGTATTTT. Its translation: CASIPGGADTQYF.

The J gene is TRBJ1-1, the V gene TRBV18, with a possible D match to TRBD1 (6 bases). Germline values: CDR1 KGHSH, CDR2 LQKENI. The length of the CDR3 is 13 residues. With 6 bases removed from V and 1 base from J, the gap between germline ends came to 9 bases. The CDR3 sequence: CASSIQGNTEAFF. CDR3 bases: TGTGCCAGCTCCATACAGGGGAACACTGAAGCTTTCTTT.

The chain combines TRBV7-9 with TRBJ2-7, with 7 bases aligning to TRBD2. In germline, CDR1 is SEHNR, CDR2 FQNEAQ (reference sequence). The V gene end was trimmed by 3 bases and the J gene end by 1 base; junction bases not matched to a gene: 0. CDR3 size: 13 residues. The CDR3 protein is CASSFSGSYEQYF. The CDR3, as DNA: TGTGCCAGCAGCTTTAGCGGGTCCTACGAGCAGTACTTC.

The rearrangement links TRBV6-1 to TRBJ2-5; TRBD1 matches at 11 bases. The CDR3 runs to 19 residues. Germline V CDR1 and CDR2: MNHNS, SASEGT. After removal of 4 bases from V and 4 bases from J, the junction contained 17 bases not matched to a gene. The CDR3 region has the DNA TGTGCCAGCAGTGGCCCGCACCGTCCGGACAGGGGGCAGAGAGAGACCCAGTACTTC. It yields the protein CASSGPHRPDRGQRETQYF.

The J gene is TRBJ1-2, the V gene TRBV2; D is unclear. This CDR3 is 12 amino acids long. The germline CDR1 and CDR2 sequences are SNHLY and FYNNEI. The DNA of the CDR3 is TGTGCTGTCGGCGGGGCTAACTATGGCTACACCTTC. This codes for CAVGGANYGYTF.

This chain joins TRBV19 and TRBJ2-2; 7 bases line up with TRBD1. From germline, CDR1 is LNHDA and CDR2 SQIVND (reference sequence). The CDR3 length is 14 residues. V lost 7 bases, J lost 6 bases, and 8 bases stayed unmatched. CDR3 in DNA: TGTGCCAGTATGGGACAGAAGGCCCCCGGGGAGCTGTTTTTT. It encodes CASMGQKAPGELFF. The variable domain in full, completed from reference TRBV19 and TRBJ2-2, reads DGGITQSPKYLFRKEGQNVTLSCEQNLNHDAMYWYRQDPGQGLRLIYYSQIVNDFQKGDIAEGYSVSREKKESFPLTVTSAQKNPTAFYLCASMGQKAPGELFFGEGSRLTVL.

V is TRBV30 and J is TRBJ1-5; D might be TRBD1 (5 bases). Per the germline V gene, CDR1 is GTSNPN and CDR2 is SVGIG (reference sequence). V lost 0 bases, J lost 4 bases, and 13 bases lay in between. This CDR3 region has 15 residues. In nucleotides, the CDR3 is TGTGCCTGGAGTGTATCGTCCGGGGGTAATCAGCCCCAGCATTTT. The encoded protein is CAWSVSSGGNQPQHF.

The chain employs TRBV5-1 and TRBJ1-6; D perhaps matches TRBD1 (5 bases). Trimming took off 1 base at V and 0 bases at J, with 11 bases between the two ends. Germline-derived CDR1 and CDR2 are SGHRS and YFSETQ. The CDR3 totals 17 residues. CDR3 bases: TGCGCCAGCAGCTTGTCGGGGGTCGGCTCCTATAATTCACCCCTCCACTTT. As protein: CASSLSGVGSYNSPLHF.

V and J are TRBV7-3 and TRBJ1-3; D remains ambiguous. V lost 5 bases, J lost 8 bases, and 13 bases lay in between. Looked up from germline, CDR1 is SGHTA and CDR2 is FQGTGA. CDR3 length: 13 amino acids. The CDR3 DNA reads as TGTGCCAGCAGCGCCGGGAGTCGGGACACCATATATTTT. This translates into CASSAGSRDTIYF.

In DNA form, the CDR3 reads TGTGCCAGCCGGCGGATAGATGGCTACACCTTC. Protein product: CASRRIDGYTF. The chain is built from TRBV9 and TRBJ1-2, with D unresolved. Looked up from germline, CDR1 is SGDLS and CDR2 is YYNGEE. The CDR3 consists of 11 residues. The V end lost 7 bases, the J end lost 6 bases, and 10 bases lay between the germline ends.

This chain connects TRBV5-6 to TRBJ2-7; a weak D match, TRBD1 (6 bases). The CDR3 sequence is 16 residues long. Germline lookup yields CDR1 SGHDT and CDR2 YYEEEE. Trimming removed 1 base from V and 5 bases from J, with 19 bases in between. CDR3 residues: CASSLRTVLFVHEQYF. DNA of the CDR3: TGTGCCAGCAGCTTGCGGACAGTCTTGTTTGTCCACGAGCAGTACTTC.

The chain uses TRBV15 and TRBJ2-1; D might be TRBD2 (5 bases). Trimming shortened V by 0 bases and J by 0 bases, and 9 bases separated the two germline ends. The CDR3 runs 16 residues. Germline CDR1 is LNHNV and CDR2 is YYDKDF (reference sequence). CDR3 in DNA: TGTGCCACCAGCAGAGATCGTGGGAGCTCCTACAATGAGCAGTTCTTC. Translated, it gives CATSRDRGSSYNEQFF.

The chain uses TRBV6-1 and TRBJ2-7; 9 bases align to TRBD2. V lost 1 base, J lost 7 bases, and 8 bases stayed unmatched. This CDR3 has 15 residues. In germline, CDR1 is MNHNS, CDR2 SASEGT. The CDR3 sequence is CASSEGIAGVNEQYF. The CDR3, as DNA: TGTGCCAGCAGTGAAGGTATAGCGGGAGTTAATGAGCAGTACTTC.

V gene TRBV6-1 combines with J gene TRBJ1-2; 7 positions match TRBD1. The V gene's germline CDR1 is MNHNS and CDR2 SASEGT. This CDR3 has 14 amino acids. V lost 1 base, J lost 4 bases, and 3 bases stayed unmatched. CDR3 region: CASSEGTGLYGYTF. CDR3 nucleotide sequence: TGTGCCAGCAGTGAAGGGACAGGTCTCTATGGCTACACCTTC.

J is TRBJ1-2 and V is TRBV7-8, with no clear D. The CDR3 runs to 15 residues. Germline V gene sequence: CDR1 SGHVS, CDR2 FQNEAQ. V lost 11 bases, J lost 0 bases, and 19 bases lay in between. The CDR3 nucleotides are TGTGCCCTGACCCTCCTCGGGGATCCTAACTATGGCTACACCTTC. It is translated as CALTLLGDPNYGYTF.

Details on this clone: Other DNA sequences in this sample translate to the same CDR3. This rearrangement joins TRBV5-5 to TRBJ1-1, with D tentatively TRBD1 (6 bases). The CDR3 contains 13 residues. Deletions cut 0 bases from V and 5 bases from J, with 8 bases between. The V gene's germline CDR1 is SGHKS and CDR2 YYEKEE (reference sequence). The CDR3 loop is CASSLGGGTEAFF. The CDR3 DNA reads as TGTGCCAGCAGCTTGGGAGGGGGAACTGAAGCTTTCTTT.

J is TRBJ2-3 and V is TRBV18, with a possible D match to TRBD1 (6 bases). Germline V gene data show CDR1 as KGHSH and CDR2 as LQKENI. The CDR3 totals 13 residues. The V and J ends lost 6 bases and 2 bases respectively, with 9 bases between them. The CDR3: CASSTGFTDTQYF. CDR3 nucleotides: TGTGCCAGCTCGACAGGTTTCACAGATACGCAGTATTTT.

V gene TRBV19 combines with J gene TRBJ1-5, with 7 positions matching TRBD1. The CDR3 consists of 14 residues. Germline-derived CDR1 and CDR2 are LNHDA and SQIVND (reference sequence). The V segment lost 5 bases and the J segment 2 bases; nucleotides outside the gene matches: 3. CDR3 protein: CASSVQGGNQPQHF. Here the CDR3 DNA reads TGTGCCAGTAGTGTCCAGGGGGGCAATCAGCCCCAGCATTTT.

The chain is built from TRBV4-2 and TRBJ1-2, with D maybe TRBD1 (5 bases). The V end was cut by 5 bases, the J end by 1 base, with 11 bases between. The CDR3 sequence is 14 residues long. From germline, CDR1 is LGHNA and CDR2 YNFKEQ. CDR3 region: CASSYGQGNYGYTF. Written as DNA, the CDR3 is TGTGCCAGCAGCTACGGTCAGGGTAACTATGGCTACACCTTC.

The rearrangement links TRBV5-1 to TRBJ2-7, with D possibly being TRBD1 (6 bases). The V and J ends lost 4 bases and 5 bases respectively, with 10 bases between them. The length of the CDR3 is 12 residues. Germline assignment: CDR1 SGHRS and CDR2 YFSETQ. This CDR3 reads CASSRQENEQYF. CDR3 DNA: TGCGCCAGCAGCCGACAGGAAAACGAGCAGTACTTC.

This chain joins TRBV29-1 and TRBJ1-1, with D uncertain. Trimming shortened V by 5 bases and J by 5 bases, and 12 bases separated the two germline ends. From germline, CDR1 is SQVTM and CDR2 ANQGSEA. The CDR3 sequence is 12 residues long. CDR3 nucleotide sequence: TGCAGCGTTCGGGAGGGTTTAACTGAAGCTTTCTTT. Encoded protein: CSVREGLTEAFF.